Here is one T cell receptor (beta chain) with its context. Antigen: not known. This specimen comes from a study of PD-1 blockade in classical Hodgkin lymphoma. Broader study findings: Prior to therapy, complete responders displayed diversity much like that of newly diagnosed patients. CD4+ TCR diversity, unlike CD8+, climbed significantly by C4D1. Causes of the repertoire differences remain undefined, possibly disease activity or prior therapy. Reported baseline diversity: healthy donors highest, relapsed/refractory patients lowest.

Each of the patients experienced relapse following autologous stem cell transplantation, and their brentuximab vedotin exposure differed. The ends were cut back, 6 bases at V and 2 bases at J, with 8 bases in the middle. The CDR3 length is 13 residues. Germline loops: CDR1 SNHLY, CDR2 FYNNEI. Measured with immunoSEQ multiplex PCR; TCRdb has only the in-frame clones, and not every one. The repertoire consists of 50,000 to 65,000 clones, with more than 75% occurring once and the leading ten covering roughly 5%. The chain has TRBV2 and TRBJ1-5, with D unresolved. Material: peripheral blood mononuclear cells (PBMCs), obtained before the second cycle of nivolumab. This clonotype originated in a human donor with classical Hodgkin lymphoma. The CDR3 sequence: CASRRAGNQPQHF. The CDR3, as DNA: TGTGCCAGCAGACGAGCCGGCAATCAGCCCCAGCATTTT.